What follows are 3 T cell receptor beta chains derived from one specimen sequenced in a study of blood T cell repertoires in COVID-19. This table comes from immunoSEQ multiplex PCR, and its TCRdb copy is limited to in-frame clones, with some not included. The sample includes about 200,000 clones, around 80% of them seen just once. The sequenced sample consisted of peripheral blood. The receptors originated from a woman at least 80 years old with active or convalescent COVID-19.

The V gene is TRBV29-1, the J gene TRBJ1-1; weak D call: TRBD1 (6 bases). The CDR3 is 13 residues long. Germline CDR1 SQVTM, CDR2 ANQGSEA. Between the trimmed V and J ends, which lost 5 bases and 4 bases, there was a span of 14 bases. CDR3 DNA: TGCAGCGTTTACAGGGATAGTGGCACTGAAGCTTTCTTT. Its protein is CSVYRDSGTEAFF.

J is TRBJ2-5 and V is TRBV27; 8 nucleotides align to TRBD1. CDR1 and CDR2 (germline): MNHEY, SMNVEV (reference sequence). V gave up 3 bases and J gave up 4 bases; unmatched junction bases: 13. This CDR3 region has 17 residues. As DNA, the CDR3 is TGTGCCAGCAGTTTCTCACCTCCTGCTGGGACAGGAGAGACCCAGTACTTC. Its translation: CASSFSPPAGTGETQYF.

The V gene is TRBV5-6, the J gene TRBJ1-3, with D unresolved. CDR3 size: 14 residues. CDR1 is SGHDT, CDR2 YYEEEE, per germline. V shed 3 bases and J shed 4 bases, with 11 bases lying between them. The CDR3 DNA follows: TGTGCCAGCAGCTGGAGGAGACCCGGAAACACCATATATTTT. Amino acids: CASSWRRPGNTIYF.